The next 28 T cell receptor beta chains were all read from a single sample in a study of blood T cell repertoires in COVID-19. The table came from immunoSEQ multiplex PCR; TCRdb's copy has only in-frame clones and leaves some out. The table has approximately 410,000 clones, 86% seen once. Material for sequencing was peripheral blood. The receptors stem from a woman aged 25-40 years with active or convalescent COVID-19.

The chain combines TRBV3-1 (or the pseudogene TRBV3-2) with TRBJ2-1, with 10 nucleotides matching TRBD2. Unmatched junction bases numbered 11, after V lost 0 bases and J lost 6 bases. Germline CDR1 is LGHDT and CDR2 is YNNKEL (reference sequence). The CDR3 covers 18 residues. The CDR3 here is CASSQDLIWSGGANEQFF. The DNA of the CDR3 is TGTGCCAGCAGCCAAGATCTGATTTGGAGCGGGGGGGCCAATGAGCAGTTCTTC.

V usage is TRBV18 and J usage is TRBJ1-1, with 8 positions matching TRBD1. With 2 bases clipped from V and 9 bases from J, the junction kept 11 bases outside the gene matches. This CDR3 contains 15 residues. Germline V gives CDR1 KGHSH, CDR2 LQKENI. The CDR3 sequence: CASSPSTGDPMKAFF. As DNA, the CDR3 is TGTGCCAGCTCACCATCGACAGGGGACCCAATGAAAGCTTTCTTT.

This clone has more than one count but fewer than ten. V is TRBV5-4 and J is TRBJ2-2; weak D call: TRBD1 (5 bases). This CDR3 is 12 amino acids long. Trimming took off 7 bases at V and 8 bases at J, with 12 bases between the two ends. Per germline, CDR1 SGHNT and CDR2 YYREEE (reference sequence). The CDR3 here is CASSWGEGELFF. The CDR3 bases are TGTGCCAGCTCCTGGGGCGAAGGGGAGCTGTTTTTT.

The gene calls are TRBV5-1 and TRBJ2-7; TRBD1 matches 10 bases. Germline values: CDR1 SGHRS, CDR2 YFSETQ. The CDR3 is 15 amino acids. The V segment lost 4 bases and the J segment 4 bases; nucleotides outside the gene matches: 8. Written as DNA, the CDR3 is TGCGCCAGCAGCACTACCGGGACAGGGGTTTACGAGCAGTACTTC. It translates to CASSTTGTGVYEQYF.

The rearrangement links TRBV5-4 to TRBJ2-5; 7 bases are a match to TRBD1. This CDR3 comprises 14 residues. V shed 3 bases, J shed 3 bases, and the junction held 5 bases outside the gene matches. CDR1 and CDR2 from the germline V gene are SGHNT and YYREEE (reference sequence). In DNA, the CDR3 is TGTGCCAGCAGCTATCCGGGACAGAAAGAGACCCAGTACTTC. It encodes CASSYPGQKETQYF.

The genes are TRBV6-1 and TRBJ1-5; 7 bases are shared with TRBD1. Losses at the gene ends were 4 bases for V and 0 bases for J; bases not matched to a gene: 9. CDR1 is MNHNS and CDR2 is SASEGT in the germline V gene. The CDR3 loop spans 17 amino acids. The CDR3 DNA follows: TGTGCCAGCAGTGGGGCCCCCGGGACAGCTAGCAATCAGCCCCAGCATTTT. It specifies CASSGAPGTASNQPQHF.

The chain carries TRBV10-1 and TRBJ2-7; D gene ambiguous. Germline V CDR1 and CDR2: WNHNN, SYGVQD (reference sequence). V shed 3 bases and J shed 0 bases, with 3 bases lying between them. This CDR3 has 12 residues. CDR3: CASSDRSYEQYF. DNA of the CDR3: TGCGCCAGCAGTGACCGCTCCTACGAGCAGTACTTC.

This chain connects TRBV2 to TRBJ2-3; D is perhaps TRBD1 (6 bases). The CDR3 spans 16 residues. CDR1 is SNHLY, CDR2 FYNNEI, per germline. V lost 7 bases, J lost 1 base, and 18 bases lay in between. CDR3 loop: CASMPGEVGGTDTQYF. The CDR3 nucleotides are TGTGCCAGCATGCCAGGGGAAGTTGGGGGCACAGATACGCAGTATTTT.

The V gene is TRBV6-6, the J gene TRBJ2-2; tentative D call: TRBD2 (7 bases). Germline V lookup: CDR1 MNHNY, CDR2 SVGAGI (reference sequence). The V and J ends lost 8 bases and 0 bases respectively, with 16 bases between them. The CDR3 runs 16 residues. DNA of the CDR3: TGTGCCAGCTGGGGGGGGCTTGCTTCGAACACCGGGGAGCTGTTTTTT. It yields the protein CASWGGLASNTGELFF.

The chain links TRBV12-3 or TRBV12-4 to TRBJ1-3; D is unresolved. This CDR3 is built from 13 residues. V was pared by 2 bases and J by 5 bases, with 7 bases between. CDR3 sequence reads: CASSLSGRNTIYF. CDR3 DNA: TGTGCCAGCAGTTTAAGCGGAAGAAACACCATATATTTT.

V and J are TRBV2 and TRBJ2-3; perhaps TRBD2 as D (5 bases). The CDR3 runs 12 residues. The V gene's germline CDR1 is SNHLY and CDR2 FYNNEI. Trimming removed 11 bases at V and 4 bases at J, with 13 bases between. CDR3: CAGGGDSDTQYF. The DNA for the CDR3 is TGTGCCGGAGGCGGCGACTCAGATACGCAGTATTTT.

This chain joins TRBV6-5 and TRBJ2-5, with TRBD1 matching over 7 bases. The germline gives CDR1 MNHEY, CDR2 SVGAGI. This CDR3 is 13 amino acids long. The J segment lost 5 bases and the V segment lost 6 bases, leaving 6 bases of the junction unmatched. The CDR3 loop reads CASSQQGYETQYF. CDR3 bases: TGTGCCAGCAGCCAACAGGGGTACGAGACCCAGTACTTC.

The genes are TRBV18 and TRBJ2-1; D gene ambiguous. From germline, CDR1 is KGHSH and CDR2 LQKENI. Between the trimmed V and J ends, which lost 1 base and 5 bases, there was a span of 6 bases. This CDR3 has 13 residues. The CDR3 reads CASSPLVDNEQFF. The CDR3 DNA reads TGTGCCAGCTCACCACTTGTAGACAATGAGCAGTTCTTC.

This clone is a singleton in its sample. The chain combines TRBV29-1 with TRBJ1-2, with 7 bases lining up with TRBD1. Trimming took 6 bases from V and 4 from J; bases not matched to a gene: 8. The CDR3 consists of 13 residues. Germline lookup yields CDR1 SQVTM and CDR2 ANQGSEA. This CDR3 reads CSVDGQAGYGYTF. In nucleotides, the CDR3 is TGCAGCGTCGACGGACAGGCAGGCTATGGCTACACCTTC.

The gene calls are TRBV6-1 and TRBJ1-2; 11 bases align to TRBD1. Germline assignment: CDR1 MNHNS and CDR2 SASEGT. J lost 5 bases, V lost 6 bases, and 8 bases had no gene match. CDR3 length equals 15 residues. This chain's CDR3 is CASSQDRGLWYGYTF. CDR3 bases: TGTGCCAGCAGCCAGGACAGGGGGCTATGGTATGGCTACACCTTC.

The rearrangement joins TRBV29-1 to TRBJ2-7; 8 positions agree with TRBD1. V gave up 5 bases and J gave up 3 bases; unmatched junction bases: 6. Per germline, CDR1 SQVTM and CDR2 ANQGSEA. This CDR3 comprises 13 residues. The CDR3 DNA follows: TGCAGCGTTTCAGGGGGCCCAGACTACGAGCAGTACTTC. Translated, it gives CSVSGGPDYEQYF.

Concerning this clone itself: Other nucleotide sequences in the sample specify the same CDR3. The CDR3: CASSVGTENYGYTF. For the CDR3, the DNA is TGTGCCAGCAGCGTCGGGACAGAAAACTATGGCTACACCTTC. This sequence joins TRBV9 and TRBJ1-2; 7 bases agree with TRBD1. Germline V gives CDR1 SGDLS, CDR2 YYNGEE. V shed 2 bases and J 2 bases; nucleotides not matched to a gene: 3. The CDR3 length is 14 residues.

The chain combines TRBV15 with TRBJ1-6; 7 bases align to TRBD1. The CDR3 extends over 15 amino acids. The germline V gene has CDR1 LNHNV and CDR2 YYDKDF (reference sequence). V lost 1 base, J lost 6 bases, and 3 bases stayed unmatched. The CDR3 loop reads CATSRATGINSPLHF. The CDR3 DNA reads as TGTGCCACCAGCAGAGCGACAGGGATTAATTCACCCCTCCACTTT.

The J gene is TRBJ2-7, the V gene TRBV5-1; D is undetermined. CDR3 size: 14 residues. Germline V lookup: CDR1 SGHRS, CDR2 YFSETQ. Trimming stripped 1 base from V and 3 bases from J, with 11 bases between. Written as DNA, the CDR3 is TGCGCCAGCAGCTTGAATGGGCTTCTCTACGAGCAGTACTTC. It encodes CASSLNGLLYEQYF.

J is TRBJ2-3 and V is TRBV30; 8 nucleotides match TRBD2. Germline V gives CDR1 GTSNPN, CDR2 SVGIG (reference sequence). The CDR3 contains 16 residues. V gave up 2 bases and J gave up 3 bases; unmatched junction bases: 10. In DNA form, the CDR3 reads TGTGCCTGGAGTTTAGGTAGCGGGATTACTACAGATACGCAGTATTTT. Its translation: CAWSLGSGITTDTQYF.

As DNA, the CDR3 is TGTGCCAGCAGTTTTCCAGGTCAGACCTACGAGCAGTACTTC. Protein sequence: CASSFPGQTYEQYF. The chain joins TRBV28 to TRBJ2-7; D gene ambiguous. The CDR3 contains 14 residues. Germline V gives CDR1 MDHEN, CDR2 SYDVKM. Between the trimmed V and J ends, which lost 3 bases and 2 bases, there was a span of 11 bases.

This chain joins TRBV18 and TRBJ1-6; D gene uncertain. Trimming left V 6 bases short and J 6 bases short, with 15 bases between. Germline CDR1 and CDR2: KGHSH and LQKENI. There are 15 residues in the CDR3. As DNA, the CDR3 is TGTGCCAGCTCGCGCACTACGTCTGGTAATTCACCCCTCCACTTT. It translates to CASSRTTSGNSPLHF.

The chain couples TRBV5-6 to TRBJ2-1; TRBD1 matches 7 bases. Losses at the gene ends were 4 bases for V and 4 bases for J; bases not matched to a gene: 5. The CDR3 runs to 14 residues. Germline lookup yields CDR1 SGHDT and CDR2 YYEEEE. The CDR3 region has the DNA TGTGCCAGCAGCCACCCGACAGGGTACAATGAGCAGTTCTTC. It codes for CASSHPTGYNEQFF.

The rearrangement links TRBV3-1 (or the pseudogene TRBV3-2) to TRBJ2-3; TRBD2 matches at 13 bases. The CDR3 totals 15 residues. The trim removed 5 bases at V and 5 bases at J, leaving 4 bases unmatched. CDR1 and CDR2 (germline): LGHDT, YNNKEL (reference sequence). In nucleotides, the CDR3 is TGTGCCAGCAGCACCCGGACTAGCGGGAGAGATACGCAGTATTTT. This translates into CASSTRTSGRDTQYF.

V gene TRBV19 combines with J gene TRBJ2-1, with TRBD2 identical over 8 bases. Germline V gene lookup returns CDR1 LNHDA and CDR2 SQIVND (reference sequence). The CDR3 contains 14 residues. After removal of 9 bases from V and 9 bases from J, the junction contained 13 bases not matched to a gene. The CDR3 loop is CASRTSPGGGEQFF. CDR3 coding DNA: TGTGCCAGCCGGACTAGCCCAGGTGGTGGTGAGCAGTTCTTC.

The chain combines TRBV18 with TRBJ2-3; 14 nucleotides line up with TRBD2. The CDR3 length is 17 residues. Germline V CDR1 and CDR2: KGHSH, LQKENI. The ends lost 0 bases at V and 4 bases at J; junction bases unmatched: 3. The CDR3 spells CASSPPGTSGRADTQYF. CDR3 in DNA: TGTGCCAGCTCACCACCTGGGACTAGCGGGAGAGCAGATACGCAGTATTTT.

CDR3 in DNA: TGTGCCAGCAGCCCCACAGGCTATGGCTACACCTTC. Translation: CASSPTGYGYTF. The chain uses TRBV3-1 (or the pseudogene TRBV3-2) and TRBJ1-2, with D tentatively TRBD1 (5 bases). Germline lookup yields CDR1 LGHDT and CDR2 YNNKEL (reference sequence). V shed 4 bases and J shed 4 bases, with 7 bases lying between them. This CDR3 is 12 amino acids long.

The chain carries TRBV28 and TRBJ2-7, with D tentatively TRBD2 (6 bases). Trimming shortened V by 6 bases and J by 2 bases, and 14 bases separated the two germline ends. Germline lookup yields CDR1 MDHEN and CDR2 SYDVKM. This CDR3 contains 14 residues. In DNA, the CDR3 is TGTGCCAGCAGCCGGCGACTAGAACCCTACGAGCAGTACTTC. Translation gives CASSRRLEPYEQYF.